This TCR beta chain comes out of a study of tumor and adjacent non-tumor tissue in lung cancer. The overall study: Histology: around 13 adenocarcinoma, a couple of squamous cell carcinoma, 1 small cell lung cancer. The study, taken as a whole, reports: Higher tumor TCR diversity was associated with shorter survival.

RNA was extracted from bulk tissue without any cell sorting. Distant lung tissue was collected more than 3 cm away from the tumor edge. A remark on this clonotype: Its matching antigen is unknown.

The CDR3 is made up of 16 amino acids. After removal of 7 bases from V and 0 bases from J, the junction contained 11 bases not matched to a gene. Looked up from germline, CDR1 is SNHLY and CDR2 is FYNNEI. A modified ARM-PCR protocol with three rounds of nested PCR amplified TCRbeta. TCRdb reanalysed the multiplex PCR reads using MiXCR and keeps one entry per CDR3 protein. Here the sample spans tens of thousands of distinct CDR3 sequences, roughly 67% being singletons. The chain recombines TRBV2 with TRBJ2-7, with 8 bases lining up with TRBD2. The TCR sequence derives from a woman in her 70s with non-small cell lung cancer. The sequencing sample was made of distant non-tumor lung tissue. The CDR3 region has the DNA TGTGCCAGCAACCCTAGCGGGTGGCCCCTCTCCTACGAGCAGTACTTC. This translates into CASNPSGWPLSYEQYF.